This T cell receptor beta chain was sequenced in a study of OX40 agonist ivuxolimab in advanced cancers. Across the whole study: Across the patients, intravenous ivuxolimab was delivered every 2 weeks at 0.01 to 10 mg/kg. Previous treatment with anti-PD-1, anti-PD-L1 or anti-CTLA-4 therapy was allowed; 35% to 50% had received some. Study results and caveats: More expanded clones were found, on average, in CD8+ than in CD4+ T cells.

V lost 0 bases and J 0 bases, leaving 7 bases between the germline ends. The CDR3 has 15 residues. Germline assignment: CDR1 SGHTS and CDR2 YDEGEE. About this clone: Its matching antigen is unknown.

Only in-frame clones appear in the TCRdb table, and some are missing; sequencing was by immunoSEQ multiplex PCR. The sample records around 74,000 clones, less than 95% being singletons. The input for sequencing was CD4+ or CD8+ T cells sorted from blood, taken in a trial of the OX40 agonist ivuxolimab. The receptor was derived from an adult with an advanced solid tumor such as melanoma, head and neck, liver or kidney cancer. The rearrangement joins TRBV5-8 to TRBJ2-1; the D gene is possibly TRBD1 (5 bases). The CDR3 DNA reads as TGTGCCAGCAGCTTGGGACAGAGCTCCTACAATGAGCAGTTCTTC. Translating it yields CASSLGQSSYNEQFF.